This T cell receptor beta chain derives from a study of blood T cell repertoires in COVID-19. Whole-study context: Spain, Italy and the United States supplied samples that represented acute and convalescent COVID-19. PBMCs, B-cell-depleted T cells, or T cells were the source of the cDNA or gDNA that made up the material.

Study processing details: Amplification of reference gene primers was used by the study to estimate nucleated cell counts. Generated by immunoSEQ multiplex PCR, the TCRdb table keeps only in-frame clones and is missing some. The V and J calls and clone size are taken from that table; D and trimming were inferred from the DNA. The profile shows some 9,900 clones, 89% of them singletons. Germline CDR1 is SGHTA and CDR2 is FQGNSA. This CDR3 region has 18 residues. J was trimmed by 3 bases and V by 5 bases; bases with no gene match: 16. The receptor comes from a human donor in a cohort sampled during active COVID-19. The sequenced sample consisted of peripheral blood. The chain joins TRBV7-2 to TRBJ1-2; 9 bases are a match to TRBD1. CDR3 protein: CASSHFRLGTGGDYGYTF. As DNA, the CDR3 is TGTGCCAGCAGCCACTTCAGGTTAGGAACAGGGGGCGACTATGGCTACACCTTC.